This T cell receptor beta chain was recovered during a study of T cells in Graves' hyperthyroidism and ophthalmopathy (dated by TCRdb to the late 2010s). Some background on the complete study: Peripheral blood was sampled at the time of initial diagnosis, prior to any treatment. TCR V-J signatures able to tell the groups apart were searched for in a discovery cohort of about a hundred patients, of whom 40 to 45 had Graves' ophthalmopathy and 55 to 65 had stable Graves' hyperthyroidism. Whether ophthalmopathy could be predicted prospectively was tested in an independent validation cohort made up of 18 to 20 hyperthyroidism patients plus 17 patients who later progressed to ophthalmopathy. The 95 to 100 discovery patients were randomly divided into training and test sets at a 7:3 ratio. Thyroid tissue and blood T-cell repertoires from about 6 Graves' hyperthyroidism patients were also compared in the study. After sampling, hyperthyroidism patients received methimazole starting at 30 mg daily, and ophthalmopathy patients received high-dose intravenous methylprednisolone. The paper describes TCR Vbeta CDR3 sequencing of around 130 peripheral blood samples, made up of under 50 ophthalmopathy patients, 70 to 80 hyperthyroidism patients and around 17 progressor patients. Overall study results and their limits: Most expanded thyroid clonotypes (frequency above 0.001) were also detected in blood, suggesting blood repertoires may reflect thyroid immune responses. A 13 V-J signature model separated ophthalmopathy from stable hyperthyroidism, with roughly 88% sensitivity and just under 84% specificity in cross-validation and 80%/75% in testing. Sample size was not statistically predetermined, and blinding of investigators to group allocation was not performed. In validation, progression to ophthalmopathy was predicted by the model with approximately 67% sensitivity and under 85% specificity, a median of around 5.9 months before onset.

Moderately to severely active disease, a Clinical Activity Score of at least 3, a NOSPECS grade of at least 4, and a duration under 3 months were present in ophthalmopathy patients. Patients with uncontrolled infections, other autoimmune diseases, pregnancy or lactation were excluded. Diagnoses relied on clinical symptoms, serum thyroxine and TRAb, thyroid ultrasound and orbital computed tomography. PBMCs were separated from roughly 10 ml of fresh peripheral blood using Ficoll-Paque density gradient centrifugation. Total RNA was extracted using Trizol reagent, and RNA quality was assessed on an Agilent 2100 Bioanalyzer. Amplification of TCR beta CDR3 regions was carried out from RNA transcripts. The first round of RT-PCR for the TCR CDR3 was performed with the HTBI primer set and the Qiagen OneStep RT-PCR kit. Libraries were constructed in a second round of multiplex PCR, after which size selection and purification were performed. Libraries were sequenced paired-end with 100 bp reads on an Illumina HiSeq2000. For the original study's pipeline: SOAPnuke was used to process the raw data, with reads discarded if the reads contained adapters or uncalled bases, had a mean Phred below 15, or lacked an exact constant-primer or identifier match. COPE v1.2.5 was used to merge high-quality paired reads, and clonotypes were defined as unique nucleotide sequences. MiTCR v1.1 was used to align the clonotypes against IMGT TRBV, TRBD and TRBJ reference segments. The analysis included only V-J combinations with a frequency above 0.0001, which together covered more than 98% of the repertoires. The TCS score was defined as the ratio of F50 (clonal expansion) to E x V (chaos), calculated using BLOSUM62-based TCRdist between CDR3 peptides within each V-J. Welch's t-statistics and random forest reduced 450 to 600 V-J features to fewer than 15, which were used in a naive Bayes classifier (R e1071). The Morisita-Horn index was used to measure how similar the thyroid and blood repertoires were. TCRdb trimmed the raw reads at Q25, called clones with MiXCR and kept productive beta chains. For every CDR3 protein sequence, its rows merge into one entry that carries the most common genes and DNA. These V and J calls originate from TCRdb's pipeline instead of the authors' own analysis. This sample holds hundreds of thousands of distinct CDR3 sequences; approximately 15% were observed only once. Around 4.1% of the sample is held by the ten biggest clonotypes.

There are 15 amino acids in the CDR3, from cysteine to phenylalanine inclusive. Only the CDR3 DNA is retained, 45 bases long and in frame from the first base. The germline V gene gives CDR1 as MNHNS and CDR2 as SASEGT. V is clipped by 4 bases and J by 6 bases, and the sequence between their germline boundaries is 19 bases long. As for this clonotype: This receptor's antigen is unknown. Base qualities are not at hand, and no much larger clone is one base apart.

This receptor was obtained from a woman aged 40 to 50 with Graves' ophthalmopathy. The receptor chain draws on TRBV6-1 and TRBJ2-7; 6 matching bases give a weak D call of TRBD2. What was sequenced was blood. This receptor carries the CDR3 CASSALVGTFREQYF. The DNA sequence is TGTGCCAGCAGTGCCTTGGTGGGGACTTTTCGCGAGCAGTACTTC.